This T cell receptor (beta chain) is from a study of CD8+ T cells in alopecia areata. Study details: Percent of scalp involved defined treated patients' severity scores.

The CDR3 contains 12 residues. The germline V and J ends were trimmed by 0 bases and 3 bases, with 4 bases remaining between them. Germline values: CDR1 SGHRS, CDR2 YFSETQ. The sequencing template was cDNA reverse transcribed from extracted RNA. Clones were sequenced by immunoSEQ multiplex PCR, and TCRdb holds only the in-frame ones, with some missing. Of 100,000 or so clones in the sample, about 61% are singletons; the top ten hold about 16%. Treatment reported: oral pan-JAK inhibitor, 5-10 mg twice daily. Source: CD8+ T cells sorted from blood, taken at approximately week 60, from a patient treated with tofacitinib. The receptor comes from a human donor with alopecia areata. This chain links TRBV5-1 with TRBJ2-7; D is unresolved. CDR3 residues: CASSLDNYEQYF. Here the CDR3 DNA reads TGCGCCAGCAGCTTGGACAACTACGAGCAGTACTTC.